This TCR beta chain was found in a study of regulatory T cells in long-lasting Graves disease (dated by TCRdb to about 2021). Some background on the complete study: In the newly diagnosed Graves' disease group, patients had been taking antithyroid drugs for less than 3 months. Persistent Graves' disease patients were compared with newly diagnosed Graves' disease patients by peripheral blood TCR sequencing and RNA sequencing. The study was conducted in China and was registered as a clinical trial. A total of some 35 samples underwent TCR sequencing: about 13 from persistent and around 20 from newly diagnosed Graves' disease patients.

This clonotype was counted many times. Its antigen is still unknown. Base qualities were left out, and no much larger clone turns up one base away. General study outcomes and caveats: Lower TCR Shannon entropy and fewer highly expanded clones were observed in persistent Graves' disease patients than in newly diagnosed patients, which suggested clonal expansion. Sequencing and analysis were limited to the TCR beta chain. The authors acknowledged the small sample size as a limitation that may reduce accuracy. Persistent patients shared more public clonotypes among themselves (around 2,500) than newly diagnosed patients did (over 900). Persistent disease showed preferential use of TRBV28, TRBJ1-2 and TRBJ2-5, whereas newly diagnosed disease favored TRBV20-1 and TRBJ2-1. Because the primary lesion, thyroid tissue, could not be accessed, the study looked at peripheral blood alone.

CDR3 length: 12 amino acids, cysteine to phenylalanine. CDR3 DNA is the only sequence kept; it has 36 bases, read in frame from the first base. Based on the germline V gene, the CDR1 and CDR2 sequences are ENHRY and SYGVKD. The junction shows trimming of 11 bases on V and 2 bases on J, plus 10 bases between the germline ends. The time point label corresponds to: newly diagnosed GD, antithyroid drugs for less than 3 months. For both TCR sequencing and RNA sequencing, RNA was extracted from PBMCs in TRIzol. The diagnosis of Graves' disease was made according to American Thyroid Association guidelines. Patients for the study were recruited at an endocrinology department in Xi'an, China. Each patient gave about 10 milliliters of peripheral blood, collected in an EDTA anticoagulant tube. PBMCs were isolated by Ficoll Paque Plus density gradient separation without further T cell sorting. RNA quality was checked with an Agilent 2100 Bioanalyzer and agarose gel, and concentration with a NanoDrop 2000.

Library generation was performed with multiplex PCR. Reads for this sample came from an Illumina HiSeq 4000. CDR3 regions were amplified by Arm-PCR with iRepertoire HTBI primers to construct TCR beta libraries. Gel purification was performed on PCR products prior to sequencing. In the source study's methods: A total of 62 TRBV and some 15 TRBJ segments were identified across samples and were used for gene usage analysis of CDR3 amino acid clonotypes. Filtered high-quality paired reads were merged into contigs using COPE and FqMerger. Contigs were aligned with BLAST to IMGT TRBV, TRBD and TRBJ reference genes, and CDR3 was defined per IMGT. Clonotypes above 0.1% frequency were classified as highly expanded clones. Repertoire diversity was measured by Shannon entropy, and V-J evenness by the Gini coefficient. Clonotypes shared by more than one individual were considered public. In TCRdb, the public reads were trimmed at Q25 with fastp and aligned with MiXCR, with productive beta chains retained. Identical CDR3 protein sequences are pooled into one entry, listed with their most common genes and DNA. Clone size and V and J calls follow TCRdb, not the original study. This sample has just over 600,000 distinct CDR3 sequences in its table, and roughly 15% of those were observed once. 15% to 20% of the sample is held by the ten biggest clonotypes.

The same data also went into a second study, on T cells in Graves' hyperthyroidism and ophthalmopathy. The second paper states: A patient counted as having stable Graves' hyperthyroidism if no progression to ophthalmopathy occurred over 18 months of follow-up. Hyperthyroidism patients were newly diagnosed, with disease duration under 2 months, and aged 18 to 65 years. Exclusion was applied to patients with uncontrolled infections, other autoimmune diseases, pregnancy or lactation. Diagnoses were based on clinical symptoms, serum thyroxine and TRAb, thyroid ultrasound and orbital computed tomography. The TCR CDR3 was subjected to a first round of RT-PCR using the HTBI primer set and the Qiagen OneStep RT-PCR kit. Most expanded thyroid clonotypes (frequency above 0.001) were also detected in blood, suggesting blood repertoires may reflect thyroid immune responses. A model built on a 13 V-J signature distinguished ophthalmopathy from stable hyperthyroidism, reaching 87.88% sensitivity and 81.08% specificity in cross-validation and 80%/75% in testing. In validation, progression to ophthalmopathy was predicted by the model with about 70% sensitivity and roughly 72% specificity, a median of about 6 months before onset. A discovery cohort of about a hundred patients, about 40 with Graves' ophthalmopathy and more than 55 with stable Graves' hyperthyroidism, was used to find distinguishing TCR V-J signatures. Prospective prediction of ophthalmopathy was tested in an independent validation cohort of fewer than 20 hyperthyroidism patients and some 17 patients who later progressed to ophthalmopathy. The 100 or so discovery patients were randomly divided into training and test sets at a 7:3 ratio. Thyroid tissue and blood T-cell repertoires from roughly six Graves' hyperthyroidism patients were also compared in the study. Following sampling, methimazole starting at 30 mg daily was given to hyperthyroidism patients, and high-dose intravenous methylprednisolone was given to ophthalmopathy patients. The libraries were constructed in a second round of multiplex PCR and then size-selected and purified. Sequencing of the libraries was done on an Illumina HiSeq2000 using paired-end 100 bp reads. SOAPnuke was used to process the raw data, removing reads that contained adapters or uncalled bases, had a mean Phred below 15, or lacked an exact match to the constant primer or identifier. COPE v1.2.5 was used to merge high-quality paired reads, and clonotypes were defined as unique nucleotide sequences. MiTCR v1.1 was used to align clonotypes to the IMGT TRBV, TRBD and TRBJ reference segments. Only V-J combinations with frequency above 0.0001, covering 99% to 99.2% of repertoires, were analysed. The TCS score was defined as the ratio of F50 (clonal expansion) to E x V (chaos), calculated using BLOSUM62-based TCRdist between CDR3 peptides within each V-J. Welch's t-statistics and random forest reduced fewer than 550 V-J features to under 15, which were used in a naive Bayes classifier (R e1071). No statistical method was used to fix the sample size in advance, and group allocation was not hidden from the investigators. TCR Vbeta CDR3 sequencing of 130 to 150 peripheral blood samples (roughly 43 ophthalmopathy, around 80 hyperthyroidism and around 17 progressor patients) is reported in the paper.

In this chain, TRBV10-3 is recombined with TRBJ1-5; too little of a D gene remains to name it. Material: peripheral blood mononuclear cells (PBMCs), obtained at new diagnosis, from a patient treated with antithyroid drugs. The receptor's source is a woman between 25 and 40 years old with Graves disease. Donor details come from another sample of the same person, matched by shared clones. The bases read TGTGCCGTAGGGAAGGGCAATCAGCCCCAGCATTTT. Its coded protein is CAVGKGNQPQHF.